This T cell receptor (beta chain) was found in a study of early stage breast cancer tumors. Background on the study: ER+/PR+/HER2- status applied to about 70% of the 16 invasive breast tumors. Seven or eight ER+/PR+/HER2- tumors were invasive ductal; a few were invasive lobular.

About this clone itself: Its antigen is undetermined.

Here immunoSEQ multiplex PCR was the method, and the copy in TCRdb shows in-frame clones only, minus some. The sample lists nearly 70,000 clones, around 80% occurring once. Whole-study results and caveats: Compared with adjacent normal breast tissue, tumors showed roughly 2.5-fold greater T cell density and higher clonality.

The CDR3 is 12 residues long. Germline lookup yields CDR1 LNHNV and CDR2 YYDKDF (reference sequence). V was clipped by 5 bases and J by 6 bases; unmatched bases: 4. This sequence originates from a person in their 40s with breast cancer. V and J are TRBV15 and TRBJ2-7; 7 positions match TRBD1. Sequencing was carried out using blood. The CDR3 loop is CATSPSGGEQYF. CDR3 sequence (DNA): TGTGCCACCAGCCCTTCAGGGGGCGAGCAGTACTTC.